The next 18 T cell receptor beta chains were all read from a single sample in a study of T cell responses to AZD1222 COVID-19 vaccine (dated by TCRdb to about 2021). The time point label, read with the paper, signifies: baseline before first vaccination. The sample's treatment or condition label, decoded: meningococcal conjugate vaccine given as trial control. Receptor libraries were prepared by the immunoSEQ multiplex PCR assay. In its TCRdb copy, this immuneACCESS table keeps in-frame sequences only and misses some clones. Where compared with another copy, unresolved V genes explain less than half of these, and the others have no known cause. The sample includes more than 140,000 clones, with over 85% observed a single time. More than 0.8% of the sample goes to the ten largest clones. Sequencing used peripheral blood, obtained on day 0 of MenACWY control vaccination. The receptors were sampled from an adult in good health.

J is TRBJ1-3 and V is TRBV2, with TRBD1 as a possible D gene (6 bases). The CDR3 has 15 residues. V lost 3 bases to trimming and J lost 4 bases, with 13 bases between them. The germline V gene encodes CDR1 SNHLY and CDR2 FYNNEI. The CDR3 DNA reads TGTGCCAGCAGTGACCTGGGGGCGGGAGGAAACACCATATATTTT. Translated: CASSDLGAGGNTIYF.

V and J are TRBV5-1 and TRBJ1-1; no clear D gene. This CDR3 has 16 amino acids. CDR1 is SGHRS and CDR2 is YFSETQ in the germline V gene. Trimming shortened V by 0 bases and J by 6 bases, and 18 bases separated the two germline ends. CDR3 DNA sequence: TGCGCCAGCAGCTTGGAGGGTAGCCTCCCGGGATCTGAAGCTTTCTTT. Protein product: CASSLEGSLPGSEAFF.

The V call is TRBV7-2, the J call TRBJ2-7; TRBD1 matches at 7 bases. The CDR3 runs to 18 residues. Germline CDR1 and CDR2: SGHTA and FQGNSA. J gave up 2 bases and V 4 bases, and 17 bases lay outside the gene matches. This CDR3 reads CASSSRSMGQRLAYEQYF. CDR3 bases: TGTGCCAGCAGCTCACGTTCCATGGGACAGCGCTTGGCCTACGAGCAGTACTTC. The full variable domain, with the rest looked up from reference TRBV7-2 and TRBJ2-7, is GAGVSQSPSNKVTEKGKDVELRCDPISGHTALYWYRQSLGQGLEFLIYFQGNSAPDKSGLPSDRFSAERTGGSVSTLTIQRTQQEDSAVYLCASSSRSMGQRLAYEQYFGPGTRLTVT.

CDR3 sequence: CASSPRLAYNEQFF. For the CDR3, the DNA is TGTGCCAGCAGCCCCCGTTTGGCCTACAATGAGCAGTTCTTC. The genes are TRBV7-8 and TRBJ2-1; D unclear. Looked up from germline, CDR1 is SGHVS and CDR2 is FQNEAQ. The ends were cut back, 5 bases at V and 2 bases at J, with 10 bases in the middle. There are 14 residues in the CDR3.

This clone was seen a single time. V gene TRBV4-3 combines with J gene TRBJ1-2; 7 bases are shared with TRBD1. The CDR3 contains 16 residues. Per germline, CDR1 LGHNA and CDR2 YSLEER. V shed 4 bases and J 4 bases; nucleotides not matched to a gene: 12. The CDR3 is CASSPQGVEGSYGYTF. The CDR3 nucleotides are TGCGCCAGCAGCCCCCAGGGGGTTGAGGGAAGCTATGGCTACACCTTC.

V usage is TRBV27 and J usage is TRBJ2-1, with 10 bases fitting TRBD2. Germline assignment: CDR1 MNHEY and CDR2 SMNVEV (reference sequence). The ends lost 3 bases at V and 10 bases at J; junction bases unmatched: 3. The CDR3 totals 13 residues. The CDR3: CASSFQTSGEQFF. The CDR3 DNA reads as TGTGCCAGCAGTTTCCAGACTAGCGGGGAGCAGTTCTTC.

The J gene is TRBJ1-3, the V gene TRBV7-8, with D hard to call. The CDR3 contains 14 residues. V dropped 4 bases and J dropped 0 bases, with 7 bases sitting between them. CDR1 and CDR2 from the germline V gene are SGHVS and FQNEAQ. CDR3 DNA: TGTGCCAGCAGCTCGGGTTTCTCTGGAAACACCATATATTTT. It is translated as CASSSGFSGNTIYF.

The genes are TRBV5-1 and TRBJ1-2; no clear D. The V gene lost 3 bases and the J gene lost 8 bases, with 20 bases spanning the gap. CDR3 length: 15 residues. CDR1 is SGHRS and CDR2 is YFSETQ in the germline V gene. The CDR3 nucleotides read TGCGCCAGCAGCTCCTACCTGGAGGGCCAGGAAGGCTACACCTTC. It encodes CASSSYLEGQEGYTF.

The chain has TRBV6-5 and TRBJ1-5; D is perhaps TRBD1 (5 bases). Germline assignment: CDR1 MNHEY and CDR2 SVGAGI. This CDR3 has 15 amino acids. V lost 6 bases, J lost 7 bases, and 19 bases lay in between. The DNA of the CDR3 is TGTGCCAGCAGCCCCACCGGGGGGGGATCACAGCCCCAGCATTTT. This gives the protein CASSPTGGGSQPQHF.

The CDR3 bases are TGCAGCGTTGGATTTACCTACAATGAGCAGTTCTTC. Translating gives CSVGFTYNEQFF. The gene calls are TRBV29-1 and TRBJ2-1; no firm D call. The CDR3 is 12 residues long. Trimming shortened V by 4 bases and J by 2 bases, and 6 bases separated the two germline ends. Germline values: CDR1 SQVTM, CDR2 ANQGSEA.

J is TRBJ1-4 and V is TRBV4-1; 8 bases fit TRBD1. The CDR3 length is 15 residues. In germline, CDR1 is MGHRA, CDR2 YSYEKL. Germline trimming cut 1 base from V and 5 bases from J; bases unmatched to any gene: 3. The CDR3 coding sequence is TGCGCCAGCAGCCAAGCGGACAGGGAGAATGAAAAACTGTTTTTT. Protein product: CASSQADRENEKLFF.

The CDR3 spells CASSEGEAFF. CDR3 bases: TGTGCCAGCAGTGAAGGTGAAGCTTTCTTT. V and J are TRBV6-1 and TRBJ1-1; no clear D. Germline lookup yields CDR1 MNHNS and CDR2 SASEGT. The CDR3 length is 10 residues. Trimming pared 1 base from V and 7 bases from J, leaving 1 base between.

The CDR3 here is CASSDYDREAFF. CDR3 nucleotides: TGTGCCAGCAGTGACTATGACAGGGAAGCTTTCTTT. The V gene is TRBV6-2 or TRBV6-3, the J gene TRBJ1-1; maybe TRBD1 (6 bases). Between the trimmed V and J ends, which lost 5 bases and 8 bases, there was a span of 12 bases. CDR3 length equals 12 residues. Germline V gene data show CDR1 as MNHEY and CDR2 as SVGEGT.

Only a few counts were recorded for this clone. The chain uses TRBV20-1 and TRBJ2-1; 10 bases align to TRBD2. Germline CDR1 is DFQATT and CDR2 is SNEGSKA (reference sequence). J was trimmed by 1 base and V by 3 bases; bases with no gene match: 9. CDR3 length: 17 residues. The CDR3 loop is CSASGTSGILSYNEQFF. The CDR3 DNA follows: TGCAGTGCTAGTGGAACTAGCGGGATCCTTTCCTACAATGAGCAGTTCTTC.

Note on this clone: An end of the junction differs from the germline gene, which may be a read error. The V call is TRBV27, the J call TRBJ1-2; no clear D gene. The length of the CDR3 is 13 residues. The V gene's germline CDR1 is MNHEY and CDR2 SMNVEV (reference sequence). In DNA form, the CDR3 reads TGTGCCAGCAGTTTATCGTACAACTCTGGCTACACCTTC. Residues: CASSLSYNSGYTF.

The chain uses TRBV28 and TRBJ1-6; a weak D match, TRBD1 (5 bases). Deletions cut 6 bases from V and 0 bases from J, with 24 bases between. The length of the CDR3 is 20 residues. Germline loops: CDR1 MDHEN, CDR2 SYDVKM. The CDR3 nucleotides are TGTGCCAGCAGCTTGGCTCCGTGGGACGCTCAAAACTCCTATAATTCACCCCTCCACTTT. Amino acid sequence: CASSLAPWDAQNSYNSPLHF.

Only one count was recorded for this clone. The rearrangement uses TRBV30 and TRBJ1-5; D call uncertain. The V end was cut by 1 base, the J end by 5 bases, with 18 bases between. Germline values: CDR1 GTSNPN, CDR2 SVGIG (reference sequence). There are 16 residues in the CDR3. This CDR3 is CAWSEWTATEDQPQHF. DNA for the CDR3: TGTGCCTGGAGTGAGTGGACTGCCACAGAGGATCAGCCCCAGCATTTT.

The CDR3, as DNA: TGTGCCAGCAGTAGGGGCGGGCTACTCGCTACTGAAGCTTTCTTT. Translated, it gives CASSRGGLLATEAFF. The rearrangement links TRBV27 to TRBJ1-1, with TRBD1 as a possible D gene (5 bases). The CDR3 contains 15 residues. The V end lost 5 bases, the J end lost 5 bases, and 18 bases lay between the germline ends. Germline V CDR1 and CDR2: MNHEY, SMNVEV (reference sequence).